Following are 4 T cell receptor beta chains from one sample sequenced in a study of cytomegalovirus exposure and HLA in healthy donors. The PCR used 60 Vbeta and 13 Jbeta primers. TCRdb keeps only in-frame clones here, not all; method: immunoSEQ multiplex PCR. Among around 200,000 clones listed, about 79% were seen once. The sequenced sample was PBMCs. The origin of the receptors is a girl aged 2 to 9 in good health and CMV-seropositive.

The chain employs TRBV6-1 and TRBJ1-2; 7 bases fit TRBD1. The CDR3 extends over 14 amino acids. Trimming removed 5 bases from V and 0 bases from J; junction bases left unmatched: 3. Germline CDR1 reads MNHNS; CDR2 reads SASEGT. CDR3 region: CASSLGQANYGYTF. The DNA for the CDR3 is TGTGCCAGCAGTCTCGGACAGGCTAACTATGGCTACACCTTC.

CDR3 nucleotides: TGTGCCAGCAGCCGAGGCGGCCAATCGAACACTGAAGCTTTCTTT. It translates to CASSRGGQSNTEAFF. This chain connects TRBV27 to TRBJ1-1; D gene unclear. This CDR3 has 15 residues. V was shortened by 6 bases and J by 1 base, with 15 bases between the two germline ends. Germline CDR1 is MNHEY and CDR2 is SMNVEV (reference sequence).

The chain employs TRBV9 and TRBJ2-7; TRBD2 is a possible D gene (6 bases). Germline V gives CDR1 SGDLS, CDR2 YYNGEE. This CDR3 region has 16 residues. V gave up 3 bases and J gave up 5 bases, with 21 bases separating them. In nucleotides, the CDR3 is TGTGCCAGCAGCGCAGTCGGGACTCCGAGGATCGACGAGCAGTACTTC. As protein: CASSAVGTPRIDEQYF.

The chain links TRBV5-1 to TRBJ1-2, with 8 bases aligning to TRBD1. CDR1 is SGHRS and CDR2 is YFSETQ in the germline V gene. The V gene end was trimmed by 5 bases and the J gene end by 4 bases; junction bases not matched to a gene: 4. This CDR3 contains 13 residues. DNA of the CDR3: TGCGCCAGCAGTCCAACAGGGGGCTATGGCTACACCTTC. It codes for CASSPTGGYGYTF.